This T cell receptor (beta chain) was obtained from a study of T cells after yellow fever vaccination. Study at large: With SMART-Seq v4 Ultra Low Input, the fractions containing low cell numbers were prepared. General observations from the study: FACS-sorted repertoires might harbor abundant contaminating clonotypes from the bulk population.

This clonotype was counted at least ten times. Antigen specificity is unknown. CDR1 and CDR2 from the germline V gene are SGHTA and FQGNSA. The CDR3 is 15 amino acids. V dropped 5 bases and J dropped 1; count of bases not matched to a gene: 6. Researchers made TCR cDNA using 5'RACE template switching, and this step added a universal primer site and UMIs. One entry per CDR3 protein, called by TCRdb with MiXCR from the 5' RACE reads. The repertoire has approximately 250,000 distinct CDR3 sequences, more than 3.5% of them found once; the top ten carry around 20%. The chain couples TRBV7-2 to TRBJ2-3; 7 bases agree with TRBD1. This sample comprised PBMCs, obtained 15 days after the yellow fever booster vaccination. This TCR derives from a man between 18 and 29 years old who received the YFV17D yellow fever vaccine. CDR3: CASSPAQGGTDTQYF. The DNA for the CDR3 is TGTGCCAGCAGCCCGGCGCAGGGGGGCACAGATACGCAGTATTTT.